The clone carrying this TCR beta chain was seen more than once but under ten times. What it binds is not known. This sample was taken from a study of response to subunit inactivated influenza vaccine. Whole-study results and caveats: Every seasonal influenza vaccination brings in few new T cells, the authors suggested.

TCRdb reprocessed the RT-PCR reads with MiXCR, giving one entry per CDR3 protein. The table has roughly 650,000 distinct CDR3 sequences, around a sixth seen once. The CDR3 extends over 15 amino acids. V lost 4 bases and J lost 4; bases outside the gene matches: 8. Germline CDR1 is SGHTA and CDR2 is FQGNSA. This rearrangement joins TRBV7-2 to TRBJ2-7, with TRBD1 identical over 9 bases. The sequence was obtained from a man between 45 and 60 years old who received an inactivated influenza vaccine. The sample was PBMCs from blood, taken roughly 13 days after vaccination. As DNA, the CDR3 is TGTGCCAGCAGCTGGGGGGGGGACAGGGCTTACGAGCAGTACTTC. Its translation: CASSWGGDRAYEQYF. Filled out from reference TRBV7-2 and TRBJ2-7, the complete variable domain reads GAGVSQSPSNKVTEKGKDVELRCDPISGHTALYWYRQSLGQGLEFLIYFQGNSAPDKSGLPSDRFSAERTGGSVSTLTIQRTQQEDSAVYLCASSWGGDRAYEQYFGPGTRLTVT.